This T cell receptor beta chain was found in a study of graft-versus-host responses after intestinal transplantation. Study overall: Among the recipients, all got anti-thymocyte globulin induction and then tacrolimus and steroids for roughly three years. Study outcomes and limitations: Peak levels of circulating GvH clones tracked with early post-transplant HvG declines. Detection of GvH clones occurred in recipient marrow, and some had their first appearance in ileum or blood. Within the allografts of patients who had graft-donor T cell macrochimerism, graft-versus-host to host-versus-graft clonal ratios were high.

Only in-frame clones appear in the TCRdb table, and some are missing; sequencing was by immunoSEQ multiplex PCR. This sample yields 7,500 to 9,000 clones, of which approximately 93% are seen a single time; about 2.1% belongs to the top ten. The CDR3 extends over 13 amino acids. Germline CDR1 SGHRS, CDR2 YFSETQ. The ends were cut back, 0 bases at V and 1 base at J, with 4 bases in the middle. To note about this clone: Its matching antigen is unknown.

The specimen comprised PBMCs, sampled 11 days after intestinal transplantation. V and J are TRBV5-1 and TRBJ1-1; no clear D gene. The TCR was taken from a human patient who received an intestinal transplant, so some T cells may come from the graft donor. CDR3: CASSLGGNTEAFF. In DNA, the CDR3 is TGCGCCAGCAGCTTGGGCGGGAACACTGAAGCTTTCTTT.